The 28 T cell receptor beta chains in this list originate from one sample, sequenced in a study of blood T cell repertoires in COVID-19. Clones were read by immunoSEQ multiplex PCR, and TCRdb kept only the in-frame ones, dropping some. The sample consists of about 240,000 clones, approximately 86% of them appearing once. The specimen sequenced was PBMCs or T cells enriched from blood (not recorded which). The receptor source for this set is a woman between 40 and 55 years old with acute COVID-19.

The rearrangement joins TRBV7-4 to TRBJ2-3; 11 bases map to TRBD2. The V and J ends lost 5 bases and 3 bases, in that order; junction bases with no gene match: 10. This CDR3 has 17 residues. From germline, CDR1 is SGHVT and CDR2 SQSDAQ. CDR3 protein: CASSARLAGRGTDTQYF. The CDR3 DNA reads TGTGCCAGCAGCGCCCGACTAGCGGGAAGGGGAACAGATACGCAGTATTTT.

The rearrangement links TRBV14 to TRBJ2-7, with D maybe TRBD2 (6 bases). V shed 0 bases and J shed 3 bases, with 15 bases lying between them. CDR3 length equals 16 residues. The germline gives CDR1 SGHDN, CDR2 FVKESK. CDR3 bases: TGTGCCAGCAGCCAAGATTCGGGGGACTTTGACTACGAGCAGTACTTC. Translation gives CASSQDSGDFDYEQYF.

The rearrangement uses TRBV5-8 and TRBJ2-3, with 14 bases aligning to TRBD2. Trimming cost V 1 base and J 4 bases; bases outside gene matches: 5. The CDR3 length is 17 residues. Germline V lookup: CDR1 SGHTS, CDR2 YDEGEE. The CDR3 DNA sequence: TGTGCCAGCAGCTTGACCCGGACTAGCGGGAGGTCAGATACGCAGTATTTT. It translates to CASSLTRTSGRSDTQYF. Filled out from reference TRBV5-8 and TRBJ2-3, the complete variable domain reads EAGVTQSPTHLIKTRGQQATLRCSPISGHTSVYWYQQALGLGLQFLLWYDEGEERNRGNFPPRFSGRQFPNYSSELNVNALELEDSALYLCASSLTRTSGRSDTQYFGPGTRLTVL.

There are a few counts of this clone. The rearrangement uses TRBV10-1 and TRBJ2-3; D ambiguous. Looked up from germline, CDR1 is WNHNN and CDR2 is SYGVQD (reference sequence). The V gene lost 3 bases and the J gene lost 2 bases, with 18 bases spanning the gap. The CDR3 consists of 17 residues. The CDR3, as DNA: TGCGCCAGCAGTGATATGCTAGGCCTGGGTTCCACAGATACGCAGTATTTT. It yields the protein CASSDMLGLGSTDTQYF.

The chain is built from TRBV5-1 and TRBJ2-1; D is possibly TRBD2 (8 bases). Trimming removed 4 bases at V and 5 bases at J, with 16 bases between. Germline V gene lookup returns CDR1 SGHRS and CDR2 YFSETQ. This CDR3 region has 15 residues. The CDR3 reads CASSDRAGGDNEQFF. In DNA, the CDR3 is TGCGCCAGCAGCGACAGGGCGGGGGGTGACAATGAGCAGTTCTTC.

The genes are TRBV5-4 and TRBJ2-3; D unresolved. Trimming removed 4 bases at V and 3 bases at J, with 15 bases between. Germline CDR1 SGHNT, CDR2 YYREEE (reference sequence). The CDR3 is made up of 15 amino acids. CDR3 DNA sequence: TGTGCCAGCAGCCACACCGCCAGTCCTACAGATACGCAGTATTTT. It yields the protein CASSHTASPTDTQYF.

The chain employs TRBV5-5 and TRBJ2-2, with a tentative D call TRBD1 (6 bases). Per the germline V gene, CDR1 is SGHKS and CDR2 is YYEKEE (reference sequence). The CDR3 consists of 15 residues. V dropped 5 bases and J dropped 2 bases, with 13 bases sitting between them. CDR3 protein: CASRFGQINTGELFF. CDR3 sequence (DNA): TGTGCCAGCAGGTTCGGACAGATTAACACCGGGGAGCTGTTTTTT. The variable domain in full, completed from reference TRBV5-5 and TRBJ2-2, reads DAGVTQSPTHLIKTRGQQVTLRCSPISGHKSVSWYQQVLGQGPQFIFQYYEKEERGRGNFPDRFSARQFPNYSSELNVNALLLGDSALYLCASRFGQINTGELFFGEGSRLTVL.

The V call is TRBV10-2, the J call TRBJ1-4, with 8 bases that match TRBD1. With V trimmed by 4 bases and J by 8 bases, 6 bases remained unmatched. CDR1 and CDR2 from the germline V gene are WSHSY and SAAADI. CDR3 size: 14 residues. The CDR3 bases are TGCGCCAGCAGTGCGGACAGGGTGGGGGAAAAACTGTTTTTT. It is translated as CASSADRVGEKLFF.

The chain uses TRBV6-2 or TRBV6-3 and TRBJ2-1; TRBD2 matches 9 bases. After removal of 3 bases from V and 4 bases from J, the junction contained 1 base not matched to a gene. Per germline, CDR1 MNHEY and CDR2 SVGEGT. The CDR3 runs 14 residues. The CDR3 DNA reads TGTGCCAGCAGTTATCTAGCGGGATACAATGAGCAGTTCTTC. Residues: CASSYLAGYNEQFF.

This sequence joins TRBV27 and TRBJ2-5, with 10 bases that match TRBD1. Germline CDR1 MNHEY, CDR2 SMNVEV (reference sequence). V shed 6 bases and J 2 bases; nucleotides not matched to a gene: 3. The CDR3 has 14 residues. CDR3 amino acids: CASRGQGIQETQYF. The DNA for the CDR3 is TGTGCCAGCAGGGGACAGGGGATTCAAGAGACCCAGTACTTC.

CDR3 coding DNA: TGTGCCAGCAGCGTTATCAGCGGGAGTCCCTACAATGAGCAGTTCTTC. This gives the protein CASSVISGSPYNEQFF. The chain is built from TRBV9 and TRBJ2-1; 8 bases agree with TRBD2. Germline V gene sequence: CDR1 SGDLS, CDR2 YYNGEE. The CDR3 has 16 amino acids. V dropped 2 bases and J dropped 2; count of bases not matched to a gene: 6.

This clone was detected a few times. Germline is not matched at one junction end, which may reflect a read error. The chain links TRBV5-1 to TRBJ2-7; 9 bases are a match to TRBD1. CDR3 length: 15 amino acids. CDR1 is SGHRS and CDR2 is YFSETQ in the germline V gene. The CDR3 sequence: CASSSGQGFSDEQYF. In nucleotides, the CDR3 is TGCGCCAGCAGCTCGGGACAGGGTTTCTCCGACGAGCAGTACTTC.

V and J are TRBV29-1 and TRBJ2-1; D possibly corresponds to TRBD2 (5 bases). The CDR3 totals 12 residues. The germline CDR1 and CDR2 sequences are SQVTM and ANQGSEA. Trimming cost V 4 bases and J 5 bases, with 9 bases left between them. The CDR3 region is CSVVPGNNEQFF. CDR3 bases: TGCAGCGTTGTTCCGGGGAACAATGAGCAGTTCTTC.

This clone was picked up one time. The chain has TRBV29-1 and TRBJ1-1, with 9 bases matching TRBD1. This CDR3 is 13 amino acids long. V lost 6 bases and J lost 0; bases outside the gene matches: 2. The germline CDR1 and CDR2 sequences are SQVTM and ANQGSEA. CDR3 loop: CSVTGGMNTEAFF. The DNA of the CDR3 is TGCAGCGTAACAGGGGGCATGAACACTGAAGCTTTCTTT.

The V gene is TRBV19, the J gene TRBJ2-3; TRBD2 aligns across 7 bases. Losses at the gene ends were 3 bases for V and 3 bases for J; bases not matched to a gene: 6. CDR1 LNHDA and CDR2 SQIVND come from the germline V gene (reference sequence). The CDR3 sequence is 15 residues long. The CDR3 nucleotides are TGTGCCAGTAGTATCGGCGCGGGAGTGACAGATACGCAGTATTTT. This codes for CASSIGAGVTDTQYF.

V is TRBV3-1 (or the pseudogene TRBV3-2) and J is TRBJ1-6; D is ambiguous. The CDR3 totals 15 residues. Trimming removed 1 base at V and 6 bases at J, with 10 bases between. In germline, CDR1 is LGHDT, CDR2 YNNKEL (reference sequence). The CDR3 DNA sequence: TGTGCCAGCAGCCAAGTTGCCGGAGGTAATTCACCCCTCCACTTT. Its translation is CASSQVAGGNSPLHF.

This rearrangement joins TRBV19 to TRBJ2-7, with 11 bases fitting TRBD2. Germline CDR1 is LNHDA and CDR2 is SQIVND (reference sequence). CDR3 length equals 15 residues. The trim removed 4 bases at V and 4 bases at J, leaving 6 bases unmatched. Written as DNA, the CDR3 is TGTGCCAGTAGTACCTTGATAGCGGGAGGGTACGAGCAGTACTTC. The encoded protein is CASSTLIAGGYEQYF. Variable domain in full (rest from reference TRBV19 and TRBJ2-7): DGGITQSPKYLFRKEGQNVTLSCEQNLNHDAMYWYRQDPGQGLRLIYYSQIVNDFQKGDIAEGYSVSREKKESFPLTVTSAQKNPTAFYLCASSTLIAGGYEQYFGPGTRLTVT.

This clone was seen only a few times. The chain has TRBV30 and TRBJ2-5; 8 nucleotides align to TRBD2. V lost 5 bases, J lost 1 base, and 9 bases stayed unmatched. CDR1 is GTSNPN, CDR2 SVGIG, per germline (reference sequence). CDR3 length: 15 amino acids. The CDR3 spells CAWGAGGGSQETQYF. The CDR3 DNA reads as TGTGCCTGGGGGGCGGGGGGAGGATCCCAAGAGACCCAGTACTTC.

The chain uses TRBV10-3 and TRBJ2-7, with TRBD1 matching over 7 bases. The junction had 10 bases not matched to a gene; V was cut back by 4 bases and J by 4 bases. The CDR3 loop spans 15 amino acids. The germline gives CDR1 ENHRY, CDR2 SYGVKD. The CDR3 reads CAISGPDRAKYEQYF. The CDR3 DNA sequence: TGTGCCATCAGTGGTCCCGACAGGGCGAAATACGAGCAGTACTTC.

The V call is TRBV6-1, the J call TRBJ1-2, with 7 bases matching TRBD1. Germline CDR1 is MNHNS and CDR2 is SASEGT. Trimming took 5 bases from V and 4 from J; bases not matched to a gene: 7. The CDR3 extends over 14 amino acids. CDR3 DNA sequence: TGTGCCAGCAGTTCACCGGGACAGAGCTATGGCTACACCTTC. Protein: CASSSPGQSYGYTF.

The chain recombines TRBV28 with TRBJ2-7; TRBD1 matches at 10 bases. CDR1 and CDR2 from the germline V gene are MDHEN and SYDVKM. The junction had 6 bases not matched to a gene; V was cut back by 2 bases and J by 5 bases. The CDR3 has 15 residues. CDR3 in amino acids: CASSLTGQGRNEQYF. The CDR3 coding sequence is TGTGCCAGCAGTTTAACGGGACAGGGGAGAAACGAGCAGTACTTC.

The genes are TRBV19 and TRBJ1-5, with TRBD1 identical over 10 bases. This CDR3 region has 17 residues. From germline, CDR1 is LNHDA and CDR2 SQIVND (reference sequence). V lost 0 bases to trimming and J lost 2 bases; unmatched junction nucleotides: 4. The CDR3 sequence: CASSIDFGTGGNQPQHF. CDR3 DNA sequence: TGTGCCAGTAGTATAGATTTTGGGACAGGGGGCAATCAGCCCCAGCATTTT.

This clone appeared a few times. The V call is TRBV5-1, the J call TRBJ2-7, with 14 bases matching TRBD2. The CDR3 runs 16 residues. V shed 4 bases and J 4 bases; nucleotides not matched to a gene: 7. The V gene's germline CDR1 is SGHRS and CDR2 YFSETQ. The CDR3: CASSPGTSGSRYEQYF. In DNA form, the CDR3 reads TGCGCCAGCAGCCCCGGGACTAGCGGGAGTCGGTACGAGCAGTACTTC. Full variable domain (outside the CDR3, taken from reference TRBV5-1 and TRBJ2-7): KAGVTQTPRYLIKTRGQQVTLSCSPISGHRSVSWYQQTPGQGLQFLFEYFSETQRNKGNFPGRFSGRQFSNSRSEMNVSTLELGDSALYLCASSPGTSGSRYEQYFGPGTRLTVT.

The chain employs TRBV5-1 and TRBJ2-7, with D tentatively TRBD2 (5 bases). This CDR3 is 14 amino acids long. Germline values: CDR1 SGHRS, CDR2 YFSETQ. V lost 5 bases to trimming and J lost 7 bases, with 19 bases between them. The CDR3 DNA reads as TGCGCCAGCAGGCAGGACTCCGCCGGAGGAGAGCAGTACTTC. Protein: CASRQDSAGGEQYF. Filled out from reference TRBV5-1 and TRBJ2-7, the complete variable domain reads KAGVTQTPRYLIKTRGQQVTLSCSPISGHRSVSWYQQTPGQGLQFLFEYFSETQRNKGNFPGRFSGRQFSNSRSEMNVSTLELGDSALYLCASRQDSAGGEQYFGPGTRLTVT.

In this sample, this clone turned up a few times. The DNA for the CDR3 is TGTGCCACCAGTCGTTCTAGCGGTATCTACCAAGAGACCCAGTACTTC. Amino acids: CATSRSSGIYQETQYF. The chain carries TRBV24-1 and TRBJ2-5; 7 nucleotides agree with TRBD2. Germline V gives CDR1 KGHDR, CDR2 SFDVKD. The CDR3 length is 16 residues. V gave up 6 bases and J gave up 0 bases; unmatched junction bases: 9.

The V call is TRBV6-6, the J call TRBJ1-5; 11 bases fit TRBD1. The germline gives CDR1 MNHNY, CDR2 SVGAGI (reference sequence). Trimming cost V 6 bases and J 3 bases; bases outside gene matches: 4. The CDR3 has 15 residues. The CDR3 DNA follows: TGTGCCAGCAGATCGGACAGGGGGCCCAATCAGCCCCAGCATTTT. It yields the protein CASRSDRGPNQPQHF.

This clone was detected only a few times. This same CDR3 is encoded by further DNA sequences in the sample. The genes are TRBV6-5 and TRBJ1-2; 9 bases map to TRBD1. The CDR3 spans 13 residues. The germline gives CDR1 MNHEY, CDR2 SVGAGI. Losses at the gene ends were 5 bases for V and 5 bases for J; bases not matched to a gene: 3. CDR3 sequence reads: CASSPGTGYGYTF. DNA of the CDR3: TGTGCCAGCAGTCCCGGGACAGGGTATGGCTACACCTTC.

This chain uses TRBV3-1 (or the pseudogene TRBV3-2) with TRBJ1-1; D is undetermined. CDR1 is LGHDT, CDR2 YNNKEL, per germline (reference sequence). The V end lost 4 bases, the J end lost 1 base, and 7 bases lay between the germline ends. The CDR3 is 13 residues long. In DNA, the CDR3 is TGTGCCAGCAGCCCGGGAGAGAACACTGAAGCTTTCTTT. As protein: CASSPGENTEAFF.